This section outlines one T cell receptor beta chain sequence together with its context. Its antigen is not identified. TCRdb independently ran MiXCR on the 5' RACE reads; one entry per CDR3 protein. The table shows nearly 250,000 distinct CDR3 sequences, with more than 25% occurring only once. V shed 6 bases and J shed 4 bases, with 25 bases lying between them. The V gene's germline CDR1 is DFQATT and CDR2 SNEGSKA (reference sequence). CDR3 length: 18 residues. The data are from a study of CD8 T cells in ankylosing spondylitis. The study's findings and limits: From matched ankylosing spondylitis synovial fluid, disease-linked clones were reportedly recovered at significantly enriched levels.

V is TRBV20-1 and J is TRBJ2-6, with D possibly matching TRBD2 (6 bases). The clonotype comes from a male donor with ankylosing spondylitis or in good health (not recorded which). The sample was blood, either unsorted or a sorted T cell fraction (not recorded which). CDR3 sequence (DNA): TGCAGTGCCTCTAATACGTGGGACCTGGAGGGGGGGGCCAACGTCCTGACTTTC. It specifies CSASNTWDLEGGANVLTF.